Listed below are T cell receptor beta chains from one sample, sequenced in a study of shared clonotypes between healthy human individuals. Repertoires were generated with immunoSEQ multiplex PCR, while TCRdb's copy carries only in-frame clones and drops some. This sample carries about 1,500,000 clones, around 97% of them seen once, and the ten largest clones take about 1%. Sequenced: naive CD4+ T cells sorted from blood. Receptors were obtained from a man aged 30 to 45 in good health. CDR3s include the opening cysteine and the closing phenylalanine or tryptophan. The order of the fields is V gene, J gene, clone size, D gene, CDR3 DNA, CDR3 protein. A D gene is named only where the DNA matches it firmly. The listing skips clone size in some rows; elsewhere it reads once, few, many or a size class.

V gene: TRBV14; J gene: TRBJ1-2; clone size: few; D gene: .; CDR3 DNA: TGTGCCAGCAGCCAAGAAACACAGGTCGGCTACACCTTC; CDR3 protein: CASSQETQVGYTF
V gene: TRBV19; J gene: TRBJ2-7; clone size: .; D gene: .; CDR3 DNA: TGTGCCAGTAGTACCACGCGGGGCTCCTACGAGCAGTACTTC; CDR3 protein: CASSTTRGSYEQYF
V gene: TRBV5-4; J gene: TRBJ1-4; clone size: .; D gene: .; CDR3 DNA: TGTGCCAGCAGCGCAAAGGGGGGTATGGATGAAAAACTGTTTTTT; CDR3 protein: CASSAKGGMDEKLFF
V gene: TRBV7-2; J gene: TRBJ1-3; clone size: .; D gene: .; CDR3 DNA: TGTGCCAGCAGCTCGATCATCCGGACAGCGGCAGTCGGAAACACCATATATTTT; CDR3 protein: CASSSIIRTAAVGNTIYF
V gene: TRBV28; J gene: TRBJ1-5; clone size: .; D gene: .; CDR3 DNA: TGTGCCAGCAGGCCTGACGGTAGCAATCAGCCCCAGCATTTT; CDR3 protein: CASRPDGSNQPQHF
V gene: TRBV6-4; J gene: TRBJ2-1; clone size: .; D gene: .; CDR3 DNA: TGTGCCAGCAGTCGACTGATTGAGGGTGAGCAGTTCTTC; CDR3 protein: CASSRLIEGEQFF
V gene: TRBV27; J gene: TRBJ1-1; clone size: once; D gene: .; CDR3 DNA: TGTGCCAGCAATACCAAGGCGGGGACTGAAGCTTTCTTT; CDR3 protein: CASNTKAGTEAFF
V gene: TRBV11-2; J gene: TRBJ1-2; clone size: .; D gene: TRBD1; CDR3 DNA: TGTGCCAGCAGAACCCTCTCAACAACAGGGGGCTATGGCTACACCTTC; CDR3 protein: CASRTLSTTGGYGYTF
V gene: TRBV7-2; J gene: TRBJ2-7; clone size: .; D gene: .; CDR3 DNA: TGTGCCAGCAGCTTAATGGGACCCCTCCTAGGAGGCGAGCAGTACTTC; CDR3 protein: CASSLMGPLLGGEQYF
V gene: TRBV7-2; J gene: TRBJ2-1; clone size: .; D gene: .; CDR3 DNA: TGTGCCAGCAGCTGGATAACTAGTCCTCACAGGGAGCAGTTCTTC; CDR3 protein: CASSWITSPHREQFF
V gene: TRBV5-1; J gene: TRBJ2-2; clone size: .; D gene: .; CDR3 DNA: TGCGCCAGCAGCTTGATAACTAGTAACACCGGGGAGCTGTTTTTT; CDR3 protein: CASSLITSNTGELFF
V gene: TRBV19; J gene: TRBJ2-4; clone size: .; D gene: .; CDR3 DNA: TGTGCCAGTAGTATAGATCTGGGGTACAACATTCAGTACTTC; CDR3 protein: CASSIDLGYNIQYF
V gene: TRBV28; J gene: TRBJ2-7; clone size: .; D gene: TRBD1; CDR3 DNA: TGTGCCAGCAGACTAGCCGGGACAGGGGGATACGAGCAGTACTTC; CDR3 protein: CASRLAGTGGYEQYF
V gene: TRBV6-5; J gene: TRBJ2-2; clone size: .; D gene: .; CDR3 DNA: TGTGCCAGCAGCAGAGGCCGGGACACTAGCGGGGAGCTGTTTTTT; CDR3 protein: CASSRGRDTSGELFF
V gene: TRBV7-9; J gene: TRBJ2-7; clone size: .; D gene: TRBD2; CDR3 DNA: TGTGCCAGCAGTCAACCGGGACTAGCATCCGAGCAGTACTTC; CDR3 protein: CASSQPGLASEQYF
V gene: TRBV27; J gene: TRBJ2-5; clone size: .; D gene: .; CDR3 DNA: TGTGCCAGCAGTTTATTCGCCCGGGGAGAGACCCAGTACTTC; CDR3 protein: CASSLFARGETQYF
V gene: TRBV7-2; J gene: TRBJ1-5; clone size: .; D gene: .; CDR3 DNA: TGTGCCAGCAGCCCGTCCCTGAATAGCAATCAGCCCCAGCATTTT; CDR3 protein: CASSPSLNSNQPQHF
V gene: TRBV30; J gene: TRBJ2-1; clone size: .; D gene: TRBD2; CDR3 DNA: TGTGCCTGGAGTGTATTCCCGGGAGGGCCTGCTGAGCAGTTCTTC; CDR3 protein: CAWSVFPGGPAEQFF
V gene: TRBV5-4; J gene: TRBJ2-3; clone size: .; D gene: .; CDR3 DNA: TGTGCCAGCAGCTTGGCCCGGGGGTTGAGGACAGATACGCAGTATTTT; CDR3 protein: CASSLARGLRTDTQYF
V gene: TRBV9; J gene: TRBJ2-1; clone size: .; D gene: .; CDR3 DNA: TGTGCCAGCAGCGTAGGGCGAGGGGGGACCTCCTACAATGAGCAGTTCTTC; CDR3 protein: CASSVGRGGTSYNEQFF
V gene: TRBV29-1; J gene: TRBJ2-3; clone size: .; D gene: .; CDR3 DNA: TGCAGCGTCGACAGGGCGGGAGGTGGGCTTAGAACAGATACGCAGTATTTT; CDR3 protein: CSVDRAGGGLRTDTQYF
V gene: TRBV19; J gene: TRBJ1-2; clone size: .; D gene: .; CDR3 DNA: TGTGCCAGTAGTATGGGGGGGCGCCTTGGCTACACCTTC; CDR3 protein: CASSMGGRLGYTF
V gene: TRBV5-6; J gene: TRBJ1-1; clone size: .; D gene: .; CDR3 DNA: TGTGCCAGCAGCTTGACGGGGGATCCCACTGAAGCTTTCTTT; CDR3 protein: CASSLTGDPTEAFF
V gene: TRBV9; J gene: TRBJ2-1; clone size: once; D gene: .; CDR3 DNA: TGTGCCAGCAGCGTTATGGGGTACAATGAGCAGTTCTTC; CDR3 protein: CASSVMGYNEQFF
V gene: TRBV19; J gene: TRBJ1-1; clone size: .; D gene: TRBD1; CDR3 DNA: TGTGCCAGTGCCCGCGGACAGGGGCGGAACACTGAAGCTTTCTTT; CDR3 protein: CASARGQGRNTEAFF
V gene: TRBV11-2; J gene: TRBJ1-3; clone size: .; D gene: .; CDR3 DNA: TGTGCCAGCAGCTACGATTTGTCATCTGGAAACACCATATATTTT; CDR3 protein: CASSYDLSSGNTIYF
V gene: TRBV19; J gene: TRBJ2-3; clone size: .; D gene: .; CDR3 DNA: TGTGCCAGTAGTAAACTAGGACTTTTCACAGATACGCAGTATTTT; CDR3 protein: CASSKLGLFTDTQYF
V gene: TRBV6-5; J gene: TRBJ1-5; clone size: .; D gene: .; CDR3 DNA: TGTGCCAGCAGCCAAGGACAAGGAAGTCAGCCCCAGCATTTT; CDR3 protein: CASSQGQGSQPQHF
V gene: TRBV4-3; J gene: TRBJ1-1; clone size: .; D gene: .; CDR3 DNA: TGCGCCAGCAGCCAATACGGGACGGCGAACACTGAAGCTTTCTTT; CDR3 protein: CASSQYGTANTEAFF
V gene: TRBV28; J gene: TRBJ2-7; clone size: once; D gene: TRBD2; CDR3 DNA: TGTGCCAGCAGTCTACCTGGACTAGCGGGATACGAGCAGTACTTC; CDR3 protein: CASSLPGLAGYEQYF
V gene: TRBV28; J gene: TRBJ2-2; clone size: .; D gene: TRBD2; CDR3 DNA: TGTGCCAGCTCGGGACTAGCGGGAGGGTTCAACGGGGAGCTGTTTTTT; CDR3 protein: CASSGLAGGFNGELFF
V gene: TRBV25-1; J gene: TRBJ2-2; clone size: .; D gene: TRBD1; CDR3 DNA: TGTGCCAGCAGTGATTCCGGGACAGGGATCTTCGGGGAGCTGTTTTTT; CDR3 protein: CASSDSGTGIFGELFF
V gene: TRBV6-5; J gene: TRBJ2-2; clone size: .; D gene: .; CDR3 DNA: TGTGCCAGCAGCCACCCGAGGGGATCCGTCGGGGAGCTGTTTTTT; CDR3 protein: CASSHPRGSVGELFF
V gene: TRBV10-3; J gene: TRBJ2-1; clone size: .; D gene: TRBD2; CDR3 DNA: TGTGCCATCAGTGAGGTTGGGGGGGGTGAGCAGTTCTTC; CDR3 protein: CAISEVGGGEQFF
V gene: TRBV15; J gene: TRBJ2-3; clone size: .; D gene: .; CDR3 DNA: TGTGCCACCAGCAGAGTGCCGGGATTAGATACGCAGTATTTT; CDR3 protein: CATSRVPGLDTQYF
V gene: TRBV19; J gene: TRBJ2-1; clone size: .; D gene: .; CDR3 DNA: TGTGCCAGTAGCGTCAAACCTAGCCGATCCACCGATAATGAGCAGTTCTTC; CDR3 protein: CASSVKPSRSTDNEQFF
V gene: TRBV9; J gene: TRBJ2-1; clone size: .; D gene: .; CDR3 DNA: TGTGCCAGCAGCCCCTCCCGAGTCCATTACAATGAGCAGTTCTTC; CDR3 protein: CASSPSRVHYNEQFF
V gene: TRBV11-3; J gene: TRBJ2-3; clone size: .; D gene: .; CDR3 DNA: TGTGCCAGCAGCTTAGAGGGCACTAGCACAGATACGCAGTATTTT; CDR3 protein: CASSLEGTSTDTQYF
V gene: TRBV6-4; J gene: TRBJ2-1; clone size: .; D gene: TRBD2; CDR3 DNA: TGTGCCAGCAGTGCCTCGGCGGGAGGGCCGATTGAGCAGTTCTTC; CDR3 protein: CASSASAGGPIEQFF
V gene: TRBV11-2; J gene: TRBJ2-2; clone size: .; D gene: .; CDR3 DNA: TGTGCCAGCAGCTTAGGGTACGCCGGGGAGCTGTTTTTT; CDR3 protein: CASSLGYAGELFF
V gene: TRBV9; J gene: TRBJ1-5; clone size: .; D gene: .; CDR3 DNA: TGTGCCAGCAGCGGCGTCGGGGTATATCAGCCCCAGCATTTT; CDR3 protein: CASSGVGVYQPQHF
V gene: TRBV10-3; J gene: TRBJ1-1; clone size: .; D gene: .; CDR3 DNA: TGTGCCATCAGTGAGGAATTGGTCAGCTTGAACACTGAAGCTTTCTTT; CDR3 protein: CAISEELVSLNTEAFF
V gene: TRBV2; J gene: TRBJ2-7; clone size: .; D gene: TRBD2; CDR3 DNA: TGTGCCAGCGCGGGAGGGCCCAACGAGCAGTACTTC; CDR3 protein: CASAGGPNEQYF
V gene: TRBV6-5; J gene: TRBJ1-2; clone size: .; D gene: TRBD1; CDR3 DNA: TGTGCCAGCAGCTTTACCAACAGGGGATATGGCTACACCTTC; CDR3 protein: CASSFTNRGYGYTF
V gene: TRBV9; J gene: TRBJ2-3; clone size: .; D gene: .; CDR3 DNA: TGTGCCAGCAGCGTAGGGGTAGATACGCAGTATTTT; CDR3 protein: CASSVGVDTQYF
V gene: TRBV19; J gene: TRBJ2-7; clone size: .; D gene: TRBD1; CDR3 DNA: TGTGCCAGTAGTGCAGTGGGACAGCTCCGCGTCGGGGAGCAGTACTTC; CDR3 protein: CASSAVGQLRVGEQYF
V gene: TRBV6-9; J gene: TRBJ2-7; clone size: .; D gene: TRBD1; CDR3 DNA: TGTGCCAGCAGTTACACCCCCGGGGACAGGCGCGCCTACGAGCAGTACTTC; CDR3 protein: CASSYTPGDRRAYEQYF
V gene: TRBV9; J gene: TRBJ2-7; clone size: .; D gene: TRBD2; CDR3 DNA: TGTGCCAGCAGCTTAGGGACTAGCGGGAGTCATTCCTACGAGCAGTACTTC; CDR3 protein: CASSLGTSGSHSYEQYF
V gene: TRBV30; J gene: TRBJ1-1; clone size: .; D gene: .; CDR3 DNA: TGTGCCTGGAGTAAACAGGGTAACACTGAAGCTTTCTTT; CDR3 protein: CAWSKQGNTEAFF